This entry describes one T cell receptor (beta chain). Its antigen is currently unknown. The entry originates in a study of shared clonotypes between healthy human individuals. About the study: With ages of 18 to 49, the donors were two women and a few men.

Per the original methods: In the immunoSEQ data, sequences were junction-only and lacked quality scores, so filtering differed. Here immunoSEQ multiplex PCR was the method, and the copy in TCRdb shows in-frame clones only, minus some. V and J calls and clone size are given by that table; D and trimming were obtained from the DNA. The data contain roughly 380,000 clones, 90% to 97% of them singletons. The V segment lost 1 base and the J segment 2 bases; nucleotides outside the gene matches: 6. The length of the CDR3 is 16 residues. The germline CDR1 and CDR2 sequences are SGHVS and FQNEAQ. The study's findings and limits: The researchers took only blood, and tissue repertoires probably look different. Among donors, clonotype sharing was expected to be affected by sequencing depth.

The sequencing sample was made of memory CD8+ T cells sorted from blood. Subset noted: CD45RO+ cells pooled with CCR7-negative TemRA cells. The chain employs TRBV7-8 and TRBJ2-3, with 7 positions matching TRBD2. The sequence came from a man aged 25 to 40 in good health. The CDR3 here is CASSLEAGLFTDTQYF. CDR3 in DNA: TGTGCCAGCAGCTTAGAAGCGGGGCTATTCACAGATACGCAGTATTTT.